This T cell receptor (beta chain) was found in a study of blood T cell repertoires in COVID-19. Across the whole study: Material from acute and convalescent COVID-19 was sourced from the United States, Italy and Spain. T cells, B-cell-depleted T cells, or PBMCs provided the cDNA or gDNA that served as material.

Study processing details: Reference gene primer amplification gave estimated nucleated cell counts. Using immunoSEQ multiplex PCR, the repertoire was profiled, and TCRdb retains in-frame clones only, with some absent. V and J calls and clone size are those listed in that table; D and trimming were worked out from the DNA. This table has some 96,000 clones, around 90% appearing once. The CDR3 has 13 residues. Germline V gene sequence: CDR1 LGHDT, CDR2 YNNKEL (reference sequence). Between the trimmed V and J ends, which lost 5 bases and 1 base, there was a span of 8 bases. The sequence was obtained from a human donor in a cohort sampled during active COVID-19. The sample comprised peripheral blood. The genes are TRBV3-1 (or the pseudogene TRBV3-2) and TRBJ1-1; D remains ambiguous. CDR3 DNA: TGTGCCAGCAGCGCCAGGCAGAACACTGAAGCTTTCTTT. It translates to CASSARQNTEAFF.